What follows describes a single T cell receptor (beta chain). No antigen is known for it. This specimen belongs to a study of T cell repertoires in cytomegalovirus infection. In the study overall: Public TCR beta signatures indicated both CMV infection and matching HLA type. Study-wide results and caveats: HLA-C-restricted CMV clonotypes gave the most frequent clonotype in two of eight donors. Individuals carrying CMV plus the relevant HLA were identified by cumulative frequency of public TCR beta families.

V lost 6 bases and J lost 4; bases outside the gene matches: 5. This CDR3 spans 14 amino acids. Via MiXCR, TCRdb re-called the reads, giving one row per CDR3 protein. The sample has some 350,000 distinct CDR3 sequences, about 32% seen once. This rearrangement joins TRBV12-3 or TRBV12-4 to TRBJ2-7, with 11 nucleotides matching TRBD1. The sample was cultured PBMCs, taken from culture after CMV antigen stimulation. The TCR originated in a human donor in good health (CMV status not recorded). Some clones in this sample may be carry-over from other donors' samples. For the CDR3, the DNA is TGTGCCAGCAGCCGGACAGGGGGCTTTTACGAGCAGTACTTC. Its protein is CASSRTGGFYEQYF.